This T cell receptor beta chain comes out of a study of blood T cell repertoires in COVID-19. For the study at large: Italy, Spain and the United States were the sources of the convalescent and acute COVID-19 samples. PBMCs, B-cell-depleted T cells, or T cells provided the cDNA or gDNA that made up the material.

In the original workflow: Estimated nucleated cell counts came from reference gene primer amplification. The repertoire was sequenced with immunoSEQ multiplex PCR; TCRdb's copy has only in-frame clones and lacks some. V, J and clone size were drawn from that table, and D and trimming were deduced from the DNA. The sample carries 130,000 to 150,000 clones, approximately 80% recorded once. Trimming took off 1 base at V and 0 bases at J, with 12 bases between the two ends. Germline assignment: CDR1 KGHSH and CDR2 LQKENI. CDR3 length: 16 amino acids. Sequenced sample: peripheral blood. This chain links TRBV18 with TRBJ1-1, with TRBD1 as a possible D gene (5 bases). The receptor was derived from a man between 60 and 75 years old with active or convalescent COVID-19. The CDR3 spells CASSPRKGQMNTEAFF. As DNA, the CDR3 is TGTGCCAGCTCACCACGTAAGGGGCAGATGAACACTGAAGCTTTCTTT.